This entry is about one T cell receptor (beta chain). Its antigen is not known. The source of the sample is a study of CD8 T cells in ankylosing spondylitis. Study-level points and caveats: CD8+ by phenotype, disease-linked clones were relatively rare in peripheral blood. Within matched ankylosing spondylitis synovial fluid, disease-linked clones were reportedly significantly enriched. What appeared characteristic of ankylosing spondylitis blood was a TCR beta motif of seven to nine highly homologous variants.

Libraries for TCR beta were made by quantitative 5'-RACE with molecular barcodes. TCRdb analysed the 5' RACE reads with MiXCR anew, one entry per CDR3 protein. Of over 450,000 distinct CDR3 sequences listed, roughly an eighth are singletons. The sequence came from a male donor with ankylosing spondylitis. The source material was blood, either unsorted or a sorted T cell fraction (not recorded which).

CDR3: CASSFGISGRISNEQFF. The CDR3 nucleotides read TGTGCCAGCAGTTTTGGGATTAGCGGGAGGATTTCCAATGAGCAGTTCTTC. This chain links TRBV27 with TRBJ2-1; 10 positions match TRBD2. The germline V gene encodes CDR1 MNHEY and CDR2 SMNVEV (reference sequence). There are 17 residues in the CDR3. The V gene end was trimmed by 3 bases and the J gene end by 6 bases; junction bases not matched to a gene: 11.